This T cell receptor (beta chain) was identified during a study of identical twins. Study results and caveats: Zero-insertion analyses could be partly confounded by invariant MAIT and iNKT cells. Abundant beta clonotypes from cord blood bore fewer insertions; memory repertoires lacked this pattern.

Unique molecular identifiers were present on the cDNA, and a universal primer site came from template switching. A single record per CDR3 protein comes from TCRdb applying MiXCR to the 5' RACE reads. The data show 100,000 or so distinct CDR3 sequences, under 6.5% seen once. This clonotype has ten or more counts. Its specificity is unknown. CDR3 length equals 16 residues. Germline CDR1 and CDR2: LNHDA and SQIVND (reference sequence). The V gene lost 3 bases and the J gene lost 6 bases, with 17 bases spanning the gap. The chain is built from TRBV19 and TRBJ2-2; a weak D match, TRBD2 (5 bases). The sequencing input was memory T cells sorted from blood. The sequence derives from a woman between 45 and 65 years old in good health. The CDR3 sequence is CASSMRGRRVAGELFF. The CDR3 DNA reads as TGTGCCAGTAGTATGCGAGGACGGCGGGTCGCCGGGGAGCTGTTTTTT.